Following are 3 T cell receptor beta chains from one sample sequenced in a study of T cells after yellow fever vaccination. TCRdb re-analysed the 5' RACE reads in MiXCR, keeping a single row per CDR3 protein. The data contain about 300,000 distinct CDR3 sequences, 6.5% to 8.5% of them singletons. The sample consisted of PBMCs, taken around 45 days after the first yellow fever vaccination. The receptors were gathered from a man between 18 and 35 years old who received the YFV17D yellow fever vaccine.

This clonotype was observed a handful of times. V usage is TRBV7-9 and J usage is TRBJ1-4, with D possibly being TRBD1 (5 bases). This CDR3 has 17 amino acids. The V gene's germline CDR1 is SEHNR and CDR2 FQNEAQ (reference sequence). V dropped 5 bases and J dropped 0 bases, with 16 bases sitting between them. CDR3: CASSTPGRTATNEKLFF. CDR3 bases: TGTGCCAGCAGCACCCCGGGACGGACTGCAACTAATGAAAAACTGTTTTTT.

This clonotype occurred a few times. J is TRBJ2-1 and V is TRBV6-5; the D call may be TRBD1 or TRBD2 (5 bases each). V was clipped by 7 bases and J by 9 bases, with 10 bases between them. Looked up from germline, CDR1 is MNHEY and CDR2 is SVGAGI. The CDR3 runs 11 residues. The CDR3, as DNA: TGTGCCAGCACCTTGGGGACTGAGCAGTTCTTC. Protein: CASTLGTEQFF.

A few counts support this clonotype. The chain recombines TRBV7-2 with TRBJ2-4; 7 bases align to TRBD2. CDR1 and CDR2 (germline): SGHTA, FQGNSA. V trimming: 1 base; J trimming: 8 bases; junction bases outside the gene matches: 5. The CDR3 loop spans 14 amino acids. CDR3 loop: CASSLGEGLDIQYF. CDR3 coding DNA: TGTGCCAGCAGCTTAGGGGAGGGGTTGGACATTCAGTACTTC.